One sample yielded the 25 T cell receptor beta chains listed below, sequenced in a study of T cells in Graves' hyperthyroidism and ophthalmopathy. TCR beta CDR3 regions were amplified from RNA. First-round RT-PCR targeting the TCR CDR3 was performed with the HTBI primer set. Using its own MiXCR run on the multiplex PCR reads, TCRdb lists one record per CDR3 protein. The sample holds 350,000 to 450,000 distinct CDR3 sequences; approximately 18% are singletons and the top ten take approximately 35%. The specimen sequenced was blood. The receptors here all came from a woman aged 25 to 45 with Graves' hyperthyroidism that later progressed to Graves' ophthalmopathy.

The V and J genes are TRBV3-1 and TRBJ2-1; TRBD2 matches at 8 bases. The CDR3 runs 15 residues. Germline CDR1 LGHDT, CDR2 YNNKEL (reference sequence). V lost 4 bases to trimming and J lost 2 bases; unmatched junction nucleotides: 4. In DNA, the CDR3 is TGTGCCAGCAGCCGGCGGGAGGTACCCTACAATGAGCAGTTCTTC. The encoded protein is CASSRREVPYNEQFF.

A single count supports this clonotype. The CDR3 loop is CASSVHRQGNEQFF. As DNA, the CDR3 is TGTGCCAGCAGTGTGCATCGACAGGGTAATGAGCAGTTCTTC. This sequence joins TRBV2 and TRBJ2-1; 7 nucleotides agree with TRBD1. Germline CDR1 is SNHLY and CDR2 is FYNNEI. The CDR3 is made up of 14 amino acids. The V gene end was trimmed by 4 bases and the J gene end by 7 bases; junction bases not matched to a gene: 7.

This clonotype has only a few counts. The chain couples TRBV6-2 or TRBV6-3 to TRBJ2-1, with 7 bases aligning to TRBD1. V shed 8 bases and J 4 bases; nucleotides not matched to a gene: 11. The germline CDR1 and CDR2 sequences are MNHEY and SVGEGT. The CDR3 sequence is 15 residues long. The CDR3 DNA sequence: TGTGCCAGCGGGTGGGGAAGGGGGCAATACAATGAGCAGTTCTTC. It is translated as CASGWGRGQYNEQFF.

J is TRBJ2-3 and V is TRBV19; 11 bases match TRBD2. Germline assignment: CDR1 LNHDA and CDR2 SQIVND (reference sequence). The length of the CDR3 is 17 residues. V was clipped by 6 bases and J by 0 bases; unmatched bases: 8. The CDR3 is CASSLAGGPSSTDTQYF. Here the CDR3 DNA reads TGTGCCAGTAGCCTAGCGGGGGGCCCTTCTAGCACAGATACGCAGTATTTT. The variable domain in full, with the rest retrieved from reference TRBV19 and TRBJ2-3, is DGGITQSPKYLFRKEGQNVTLSCEQNLNHDAMYWYRQDPGQGLRLIYYSQIVNDFQKGDIAEGYSVSREKKESFPLTVTSAQKNPTAFYLCASSLAGGPSSTDTQYFGPGTRLTVL.

This clonotype was seen ten or more times. This rearrangement joins TRBV5-1 to TRBJ2-1; 9 bases line up with TRBD1. Germline V gives CDR1 SGHRS, CDR2 YFSETQ. This CDR3 is 14 amino acids long. With 0 bases clipped from V and 8 bases from J, the junction kept 3 bases outside the gene matches. CDR3 in amino acids: CASSLDRGHDEQFF. In nucleotides, the CDR3 is TGCGCCAGCAGCTTGGACAGGGGGCACGATGAGCAGTTCTTC.

At least ten counts were recorded for this clonotype. This sequence joins TRBV28 and TRBJ2-7; TRBD2 matches at 13 bases. The CDR3 is made up of 16 amino acids. Germline-derived CDR1 and CDR2 are MDHEN and SYDVKM. V was pared by 6 bases and J by 0 bases, with 5 bases of the junction left unmatched. The CDR3: CASSPGLAGSSYEQYF. Written as DNA, the CDR3 is TGTGCCAGCAGCCCGGGACTAGCGGGGAGCTCCTACGAGCAGTACTTC.

The table lists this clonotype with many counts. The chain employs TRBV29-1 and TRBJ1-2; 7 bases map to TRBD1. The CDR3 is 13 residues long. Germline V CDR1 and CDR2: SQVTM, ANQGSEA. V was clipped by 4 bases and J by 8 bases; unmatched bases: 10. CDR3 DNA: TGCAGCGTTGGCTCCGGGACAGAGACCGGCTACACCTTC. It yields the protein CSVGSGTETGYTF.

This clonotype appeared many times. This sequence joins TRBV24-1 and TRBJ2-3; 13 bases match TRBD2. The V gene end was trimmed by 2 bases and the J gene end by 2 bases; junction bases not matched to a gene: 3. The CDR3 consists of 17 residues. Germline CDR1 KGHDR, CDR2 SFDVKD. The CDR3 region has the DNA TGTGCCACCAGTGATTGGGGGACTAGCGGGGCCACAGATACGCAGTATTTT. Encoded protein: CATSDWGTSGATDTQYF.

The table lists this clonotype with a few counts. The V and J genes are TRBV5-8 and TRBJ2-2, with 8 bases identical to TRBD1. This CDR3 comprises 16 residues. V lost 2 bases, J lost 4 bases, and 7 bases stayed unmatched. Per germline, CDR1 SGHTS and CDR2 YDEGEE. The CDR3 here is CASSFPDRGGTGELFF. The CDR3 DNA reads as TGTGCCAGCAGCTTTCCAGACAGGGGAGGCACCGGGGAGCTGTTTTTT.

The chain joins TRBV20-1 to TRBJ2-4; 7 bases line up with TRBD1. V was clipped by 3 bases and J by 5 bases; unmatched bases: 7. In germline, CDR1 is DFQATT, CDR2 SNEGSKA (reference sequence). This CDR3 contains 14 residues. The CDR3 DNA sequence: TGCAGTGCTAGGGGAGACAGGGCCGAAAACATTCAGTACTTC. It codes for CSARGDRAENIQYF.

A few counts support this clonotype. This chain links TRBV20-1 with TRBJ1-5, with TRBD1 matching over 7 bases. Germline trimming cut 5 bases from V and 7 bases from J; bases unmatched to any gene: 14. The CDR3 is 15 amino acids. Germline CDR1 and CDR2: DFQATT and SNEGSKA (reference sequence). CDR3 protein: CSASATGLLGQPQHF. CDR3 nucleotide sequence: TGCAGTGCTTCGGCGACAGGGTTATTGGGACAGCCCCAGCATTTT.

Ten or more counts support this clonotype. The rearrangement uses TRBV18 and TRBJ1-1; D not certain. V was clipped by 0 bases and J by 6 bases, with 8 bases between them. The CDR3 covers 13 residues. The germline CDR1 and CDR2 sequences are KGHSH and LQKENI. The CDR3 loop reads CASSPPSVPEAFF. CDR3 DNA: TGTGCCAGCTCACCACCGAGCGTGCCTGAAGCTTTCTTT.

This clonotype came up many times. This sequence joins TRBV3-1 and TRBJ2-7, with unresolved D. The CDR3 is made up of 18 amino acids. Trimming removed 4 bases at V and 3 bases at J, with 25 bases between. Looked up from germline, CDR1 is LGHDT and CDR2 is YNNKEL (reference sequence). CDR3 nucleotide sequence: TGTGCCAGCAGCCCAGTAGAACCCCGGGTCCTCCTGAGCTACGAGCAGTACTTC. Amino acid sequence: CASSPVEPRVLLSYEQYF.

A single count supports this clonotype. The chain couples TRBV3-1 to TRBJ2-5, with D perhaps being TRBD1 or TRBD2 (6 bases each). CDR1 and CDR2 from the germline V gene are LGHDT and YNNKEL (reference sequence). This CDR3 region has 16 residues. With 0 bases removed from V and 2 bases from J, the gap between germline ends came to 13 bases. The CDR3 nucleotides read TGTGCCAGCAGCCAAGAGTACGGGGGCCCTCAAGAGACCCAGTACTTC. Protein sequence: CASSQEYGGPQETQYF.

This clonotype was counted only a few times. The chain links TRBV6-1 to TRBJ1-1, with a tentative D call TRBD1 (5 bases). Germline loops: CDR1 MNHNS, CDR2 SASEGT. The CDR3 loop spans 15 amino acids. Trimming took off 2 bases at V and 4 bases at J, with 14 bases between the two ends. CDR3 residues: CASSEKQSGGTEAFF. CDR3 sequence (DNA): TGTGCCAGCAGTGAAAAGCAATCGGGGGGCACTGAAGCTTTCTTT.

This rearrangement joins TRBV19 to TRBJ1-3; D is unresolved. The CDR3 loop spans 15 amino acids. Trimming left V 4 bases short and J 0 bases short, with 10 bases between. Germline V gene sequence: CDR1 LNHDA, CDR2 SQIVND (reference sequence). The CDR3 is CASSTPTSSGNTIYF. CDR3 bases: TGTGCCAGTAGTACCCCCACGAGCTCTGGAAACACCATATATTTT.

Comments on this clonotype: This may be a read error, as it is one base from a much larger clone. The chain uses TRBV10-3 and TRBJ2-2; 8 positions match TRBD1. The CDR3 is made up of 14 amino acids. V lost 7 bases and J lost 2; bases outside the gene matches: 3. Germline V gene lookup returns CDR1 ENHRY and CDR2 SYGVKD. The CDR3 DNA reads as TGTGCCATCAAGACAGGGGTTAACACCGGGGAGCTGTTTTTT. It is translated as CAIKTGVNTGELFF.

This clonotype was seen repeatedly, ten times or more. The V gene is TRBV28, the J gene TRBJ1-1; D not certain. With 6 bases removed from V and 1 base from J, the gap between germline ends came to 9 bases. Germline V lookup: CDR1 MDHEN, CDR2 SYDVKM. The CDR3 is 13 residues long. In nucleotides, the CDR3 is TGTGCCAGCAGACCGTCAGGGAACACTGAAGCTTTCTTT. Its translation: CASRPSGNTEAFF.

This clonotype was recorded many times. The chain combines TRBV10-3 with TRBJ2-7; TRBD2 matches at 8 bases. Germline V lookup: CDR1 ENHRY, CDR2 SYGVKD. The CDR3 sequence is 16 residues long. J was trimmed by 0 bases and V by 4 bases; bases with no gene match: 8. The CDR3 nucleotides read TGTGCCATCAGTGCTTTTAGCGGGGCTCGCTCCTACGAGCAGTACTTC. Protein: CAISAFSGARSYEQYF.

There are a few counts of this clonotype. The chain carries TRBV4-1 and TRBJ2-7; possible D gene TRBD2, 5 bases. CDR3 length: 11 amino acids. Deletions cut 3 bases from V and 7 bases from J, with 7 bases between. Germline CDR1 and CDR2: MGHRA and YSYEKL. In DNA, the CDR3 is TGCGCCAGCAGCCAGTCGGGGGAGCAGTACTTC. Encoded protein: CASSQSGEQYF.

This clonotype has just a few counts. V usage is TRBV20-1 and J usage is TRBJ1-1; no definite D call. Deletions cut 4 bases from V and 4 bases from J, with 19 bases between. The CDR3 contains 15 residues. The germline gives CDR1 DFQATT, CDR2 SNEGSKA (reference sequence). CDR3 DNA sequence: TGCAGTGCTACCCGATATGACCGCAGGAGCACTGAAGCTTTCTTT. This sequence encodes CSATRYDRRSTEAFF.

This clonotype was observed many times. The gene calls are TRBV5-1 and TRBJ1-4; D remains unclear. Germline-derived CDR1 and CDR2 are SGHRS and YFSETQ. The ends were cut back, 0 bases at V and 0 bases at J, with 9 bases in the middle. The CDR3 is made up of 16 amino acids. CDR3 sequence (DNA): TGCGCCAGCAGCTTGGACGAGCCTGCAACTAATGAAAAACTGTTTTTT. Residues: CASSLDEPATNEKLFF.

This clonotype was seen repeatedly, ten times or more. This chain joins TRBV6-6 and TRBJ2-3; no clear D. The germline CDR1 and CDR2 sequences are MNHNY and SVGAGI (reference sequence). Between the trimmed V and J ends, which lost 3 bases and 6 bases, there was a span of 13 bases. This CDR3 comprises 14 residues. The CDR3 nucleotides are TGTGCCAGCAGTTATTCGAGACGGGTGGATACGCAGTATTTT. This gives the protein CASSYSRRVDTQYF.

The chain uses TRBV12-3 or TRBV12-4 and TRBJ1-1; possible D gene TRBD1, 6 bases. The germline V and J ends were trimmed by 6 bases and 5 bases, with 19 bases remaining between them. The length of the CDR3 is 15 residues. CDR3 in DNA: TGTGCCAGCAGCCAAGGACAGAGTATAAGGACTGAAGCTTTCTTT. This sequence encodes CASSQGQSIRTEAFF.

The chain carries TRBV6-1 and TRBJ1-1; D is undetermined. This CDR3 region has 12 residues. Germline CDR1 reads MNHNS; CDR2 reads SASEGT. V was shortened by 7 bases and J by 11 bases, with 17 bases between the two germline ends. In nucleotides, the CDR3 is TGTGCCAGCAAACGGCCCGGGGTAGGGGCTTTCTTT. Its protein product is CASKRPGVGAFF.